The 24 T cell receptor beta chains presented below share a single source sample, sequenced in a study of blood T cell repertoires in COVID-19. Repertoires were generated with immunoSEQ multiplex PCR, while TCRdb's copy carries only in-frame clones and drops some. The table lists roughly 130,000 clones, around 75% of them singletons, with around 5% in the top ten. The sequencing sample was made of peripheral blood. These receptors originate from a woman between 65 and 79 years old with COVID-19, enrolled during active disease.

The chain links TRBV12-3 or TRBV12-4 to TRBJ1-2; D might be TRBD1 (6 bases). The CDR3 runs to 12 residues. Trimming took 6 bases from V and 7 from J, leaving 12 bases between them. This CDR3 is CASRPTGGGYTF. The DNA for the CDR3 is TGTGCCAGCAGACCGACAGGTGGTGGCTACACCTTC.

The chain couples TRBV2 to TRBJ1-2; TRBD1 aligns across 9 bases. Germline V gene lookup returns CDR1 SNHLY and CDR2 FYNNEI. The CDR3 length is 13 residues. Trimming at V came to 9 bases and at J to 4 bases, leaving 6 bases not matched to a gene. The CDR3 DNA reads TGTGCCAGTACTACAGGGGGCTTCTATGGCTACACCTTC. It yields the protein CASTTGGFYGYTF.

The chain is built from TRBV7-2 and TRBJ2-5, with 7 bases matching TRBD1. The V gene's germline CDR1 is SGHTA and CDR2 FQGNSA. CDR3 length: 15 residues. The V segment lost 5 bases and the J segment 4 bases; nucleotides outside the gene matches: 10. For the CDR3, the DNA is TGTGCCAGCAGCCCCCGACAGGGTGTCAGAGAGACCCAGTACTTC. It translates to CASSPRQGVRETQYF.

The chain has TRBV6-2 or TRBV6-3 and TRBJ1-2; possible D gene TRBD1, 5 bases. Germline V gene lookup returns CDR1 MNHEY and CDR2 SVGEGT. Between the trimmed V and J ends, which lost 2 bases and 5 bases, there was a span of 9 bases. This CDR3 has 13 amino acids. Written as DNA, the CDR3 is TGTGCCAGCAGTTACGGGGCAGATTATGGCTACACCTTC. Residues: CASSYGADYGYTF.

This clone was found a few times. The CDR3 here is CASSAIDRDYTEAFF. CDR3 coding DNA: TGCGCCAGCAGCGCCATCGACAGGGACTACACTGAAGCTTTCTTT. The chain is built from TRBV5-1 and TRBJ1-1; 7 nucleotides line up with TRBD1. Germline V gene lookup returns CDR1 SGHRS and CDR2 YFSETQ. This CDR3 comprises 15 residues. V shed 4 bases and J 3 bases; nucleotides not matched to a gene: 9.

V and J are TRBV6-6 and TRBJ2-1; possible D gene TRBD1, 6 bases. Trimming took off 4 bases at V and 6 bases at J, with 16 bases between the two ends. The CDR3 has 15 residues. From germline, CDR1 is MNHNY and CDR2 SVGAGI (reference sequence). The CDR3 bases are TGTGCCAGCAGTTTGACAGGACCTCTGCTCAATGAGCAGTTCTTC. Translation gives CASSLTGPLLNEQFF.

V is TRBV14 and J is TRBJ1-1, with D possibly matching TRBD1 (5 bases). V was shortened by 4 bases and J by 8 bases, with 14 bases between the two germline ends. The CDR3 runs to 13 residues. Germline V gene lookup returns CDR1 SGHDN and CDR2 FVKESK. This chain's CDR3 is CASSLYSRGEAFF. The CDR3 coding sequence is TGTGCCAGCAGCCTATACAGCCGGGGGGAAGCTTTCTTT. The variable domain in full, completed from reference TRBV14 and TRBJ1-1, reads EAGVTQFPSHSVIEKGQTVTLRCDPISGHDNLYWYRRVMGKEIKFLLHFVKESKQDESGMPNNRFLAERTGGTYSTLKVQPAELEDSGVYFCASSLYSRGEAFFGQGTRLTVV.

V is TRBV5-1 and J is TRBJ1-6; 7 bases are a match to TRBD1. Germline-derived CDR1 and CDR2 are SGHRS and YFSETQ. The CDR3 is 15 residues long. The V gene end was trimmed by 2 bases and the J gene end by 6 bases; junction bases not matched to a gene: 5. CDR3 in amino acids: CASSLWTGVNSPLHF. As DNA, the CDR3 is TGCGCCAGCAGCTTATGGACAGGCGTTAATTCACCCCTCCACTTT.

This clone was seen a few times. The gene calls are TRBV6-5 and TRBJ1-6; D is undetermined. This CDR3 has 14 amino acids. Germline V gene sequence: CDR1 MNHEY, CDR2 SVGAGI. V was trimmed by 10 bases and J by 8 bases, leaving 18 bases between them. The CDR3 bases are TGTGCCACCGACACCACATGGCAGGATTCACCCCTCCACTTT. The encoded protein is CATDTTWQDSPLHF.

This clone was seen more than once but under ten times. The chain is built from TRBV19 and TRBJ1-2, with D unresolved. CDR1 is LNHDA and CDR2 is SQIVND in the germline V gene (reference sequence). Trimming took off 3 bases at V and 0 bases at J, with 11 bases between the two ends. The CDR3 is 15 residues long. Here the CDR3 DNA reads TGTGCCAGTAGTATCGAGTACGGAGCTAACTATGGCTACACCTTC. Its protein product is CASSIEYGANYGYTF.

The chain joins TRBV24-1 to TRBJ1-2; 10 bases are a match to TRBD1. The CDR3 has 15 amino acids. Unmatched junction bases numbered 8, after V lost 4 bases and J lost 7 bases. The V gene's germline CDR1 is KGHDR and CDR2 SFDVKD. In nucleotides, the CDR3 is TGTGCCACCAGTGAACCCGGGACAGGGGTGCCTGGCTACACCTTC. Translation gives CATSEPGTGVPGYTF.

This rearrangement joins TRBV30 to TRBJ1-2, with 8 bases lining up with TRBD1. The CDR3 sequence is 13 residues long. V lost 6 bases to trimming and J lost 2 bases; unmatched junction nucleotides: 5. The germline CDR1 and CDR2 sequences are GTSNPN and SVGIG (reference sequence). DNA for the CDR3: TGTGCCTGTAGACAGGGGCGAAACTATGGCTACACCTTC. Translating gives CACRQGRNYGYTF.

This clone appeared a single time. The chain employs TRBV9 and TRBJ1-6, with a weak D call TRBD1 (5 bases). Deletions cut 0 bases from V and 7 bases from J, with 11 bases between. CDR1 is SGDLS and CDR2 is YYNGEE in the germline V gene. The CDR3 length is 15 residues. The CDR3 DNA follows: TGTGCCAGCAGCGTAGGGAGACAGACAAATTCACCCCTCCACTTT. Translated: CASSVGRQTNSPLHF.

A few counts support this clone. The chain recombines TRBV15 with TRBJ1-1; D perhaps matches TRBD1 (6 bases). Trimming removed 5 bases from V and 11 bases from J, with 12 bases in between. In germline, CDR1 is LNHNV, CDR2 YYDKDF (reference sequence). The CDR3 contains 11 residues. CDR3 DNA sequence: TGTGCCACCAGCCAGGGACATACGGCTTTCTTT. Translation: CATSQGHTAFF.

This rearrangement joins TRBV29-1 to TRBJ2-5, with D maybe TRBD2 (6 bases). V was cut by 7 bases and J by 7 bases, with 16 bases left in between. CDR3 length: 12 residues. The V gene's germline CDR1 is SQVTM and CDR2 ANQGSEA. The CDR3, as DNA: TGCAGCGCTCCGAAGCAGGGAGGGACCCAGTACTTC. This gives the protein CSAPKQGGTQYF.

The CDR3 bases are TGTGCCAGCAGCCCCCCTGGCGGGGGGGCAGGGGGCACAGATACGCAGTATTTT. Encoded protein: CASSPPGGGAGGTDTQYF. V usage is TRBV5-6 and J usage is TRBJ2-3; 9 bases line up with TRBD2. The CDR3 totals 18 residues. The germline V gene has CDR1 SGHDT and CDR2 YYEEEE. J lost 1 base, V lost 4 bases, and 13 bases had no gene match. The entire variable domain, with the rest obtained from reference TRBV5-6 and TRBJ2-3, is as follows: DAGVTQSPTHLIKTRGQQVTLRCSPKSGHDTVSWYQQALGQGPQFIFQYYEEEERQRGNFPDRFSGHQFPNYSSELNVNALLLGDSALYLCASSPPGGGAGGTDTQYFGPGTRLTVL.

This clone was detected only a few times. CDR3 nucleotides: TGCGCCAGCAGCTTGGGAAGGGGAAGAAATGAAAAACTGTTTTTT. Amino acids: CASSLGRGRNEKLFF. The chain recombines TRBV5-1 with TRBJ1-4, with TRBD1 as a possible D gene (5 bases). The CDR3 is made up of 15 amino acids. Deletions cut 0 bases from V and 5 bases from J, with 11 bases between. CDR1 and CDR2 (germline): SGHRS, YFSETQ.

The chain is built from TRBV3-1 (or the pseudogene TRBV3-2) and TRBJ1-5; D perhaps matches TRBD1 (6 bases). The CDR3 loop spans 14 amino acids. Per the germline V gene, CDR1 is LGHDT and CDR2 is YNNKEL (reference sequence). The V gene lost 3 bases and the J gene lost 7 bases, with 13 bases spanning the gap. The CDR3 sequence: CASSHDGQNQPQHF. The CDR3 DNA sequence: TGTGCCAGCAGCCACGATGGACAGAACCAGCCCCAGCATTTT.

CDR3 coding DNA: TGTGCCAGCTCACCGGGGGGAATCGGCGGGGAGCTGTTTTTT. It yields the protein CASSPGGIGGELFF. The chain joins TRBV18 to TRBJ2-2, with D tentatively TRBD2 (6 bases). Trimming took 3 bases from V and 7 from J, leaving 12 bases between them. There are 14 residues in the CDR3. The germline V gene has CDR1 KGHSH and CDR2 LQKENI.

This chain links TRBV9 with TRBJ1-1; D perhaps matches TRBD1 (5 bases). The CDR3 covers 12 residues. Looked up from germline, CDR1 is SGDLS and CDR2 is YYNGEE. V was clipped by 4 bases and J by 3 bases, with 7 bases between them. CDR3 nucleotides: TGTGCCAGCAGCTGGGGGGACACTGAAGCTTTCTTT. Translated, it gives CASSWGDTEAFF.

The chain has TRBV9 and TRBJ2-7; a weak D match, TRBD1 (6 bases). The CDR3 spans 14 residues. Germline V gene sequence: CDR1 SGDLS, CDR2 YYNGEE. V was clipped by 2 bases and J by 3 bases, with 12 bases between them. Here the CDR3 DNA reads TGTGCCAGCAGCGTGGACAGTCAAGGCTACGAGCAGTACTTC. It yields the protein CASSVDSQGYEQYF.

This clone has a handful of counts. The V call is TRBV21-1, the J call TRBJ1-1; the table's D call, TRBD1, has no DNA check behind it. TRBV21-1 is a documented pseudogene. The CDR3 extends over 14 amino acids. The CDR3 DNA sequence: TGTGCCAGCAGCAAAACCGCAGGGGTGACTGAAGCTTTCTTT. Translating it yields CASSKTAGVTEAFF.

The rearrangement joins TRBV4-1 to TRBJ1-2, with 8 nucleotides matching TRBD1. Germline-derived CDR1 and CDR2 are MGHRA and YSYEKL. This CDR3 has 21 amino acids. Germline trimming cut 0 bases from V and 6 bases from J; bases unmatched to any gene: 24. The CDR3 coding sequence is TGCGCCAGCAGCCAAGAATCGGGCAGGGGGCAGAGGCGCAATCCTCATCATGGCTACACCTTC. This gives the protein CASSQESGRGQRRNPHHGYTF.

The chain combines TRBV2 with TRBJ1-2, with 9 bases that match TRBD1. The CDR3 is 14 amino acids. Per the germline V gene, CDR1 is SNHLY and CDR2 is FYNNEI. V trimming: 1 base; J trimming: 8 bases; junction bases outside the gene matches: 5. The CDR3 nucleotides are TGTGCCAGCAGTGAAGAGGACAGGGGAAAGGGCTACACCTTC. This gives the protein CASSEEDRGKGYTF.